This T cell receptor (beta chain) was captured by sequencing in a study of T-cell reconstitution after alpha-beta-depleted transplantation in children. With 3 bases removed from V and 6 bases from J, the gap between germline ends came to 12 bases. CDR3 size: 13 residues. For TCRbeta, the library was prepared with unique molecular identifiers. Using its own MiXCR run on the PCR reads, TCRdb lists one record per CDR3 protein. The table shows some 600,000 distinct CDR3 sequences, with roughly 15% occurring only once. The receptor was isolated from a human donor who donated a stem cell graft to a child with acute myeloid leukemia. The V call is TRBV12-3 or TRBV12-4, the J call TRBJ2-7, with D possibly matching TRBD1 (6 bases). The sample consisted of PBMCs from the stem cell graft donor, taken from the stem cell graft. The chain's CDR3 is CASSLTGSSEQYF. The CDR3 DNA follows: TGTGCCAGCAGTTTGACAGGTTCTAGCGAGCAGTACTTC.